The sequence of this T cell receptor (beta chain) was determined in a study of CD8+ T cells in alopecia areata. The CDR3 length is 13 residues. V was trimmed by 3 bases and J by 3 bases, leaving 8 bases between them. The germline gives CDR1 SGHAT, CDR2 FQNNGV. Extracted from the samples, RNA was reverse transcribed into cDNA to serve as the sequencing template. Profiled with immunoSEQ multiplex PCR; TCRdb holds only in-frame clones, not every one. The sample lists roughly 150,000 clones; about 54% were seen once. The sequence came from a human donor in good health. Sequenced sample: CD4+ T cells sorted from blood. The chain is built from TRBV11-2 and TRBJ2-5; D call uncertain. CDR3 in amino acids: CASSFSRKETQYF. The CDR3 region has the DNA TGTGCCAGCAGCTTCAGCAGGAAAGAGACCCAGTACTTC. Full variable domain (remainder filled in from reference TRBV11-2 and TRBJ2-5): EAGVAQSPRYKIIEKRQSVAFWCNPISGHATLYWYQQILGQGPKLLIQFQNNGVVDDSQLPKDRFSAERLKGVDSTLKIQPAKLEDSAVYLCASSFSRKETQYFGPGTRLLVL.